These T cell receptor beta chains were read from a single sample in a study of cytomegalovirus exposure and HLA in healthy donors. Sequencing was performed with immunoSEQ multiplex PCR; in TCRdb, only in-frame clones are kept and a portion is missing. The sample has roughly 120,000 clones, 70% to 80% seen once; the top ten hold approximately 4.3%. Sequenced: PBMCs. The receptors were sampled from a man younger than 40 in good health and CMV-seropositive. Each CDR3 is given with its conserved first and last residue. D genes are given only for firm matches. The size entry is marked missing in some rows and otherwise reads once, few, many or a size class.

clone size	J gene	D gene	V gene	CDR3 DNA	CDR3 protein
NA	TRBJ1-5	NA	TRBV27	TGTGCCAGCAGTCCGACAGTGGTTTGGAGCAATCAGCCCCAGCATTTT	CASSPTVVWSNQPQHF
once	TRBJ1-2	TRBD1	TRBV7-2	TGTGCCAGCAGCTCGCTGACAGGGGTCCAAAGTAGCTACACCTTC	CASSSLTGVQSSYTF
NA	TRBJ2-3	NA	TRBV6-1	TGTGCCAGCAGTGGGACAGCCACATCCACAGATACGCAGTATTTT	CASSGTATSTDTQYF
once	TRBJ2-7	TRBD1	TRBV5-6	TGTGCCAGCAGCTCCCGGGACAGGGGGTTCTACGAGCAGTACTTC	CASSSRDRGFYEQYF
NA	TRBJ2-7	TRBD1	TRBV18	TGTGCCAGCTCACCACGGACAGGGGGCCTGACCTACGAGCAGTACTTC	CASSPRTGGLTYEQYF
NA	TRBJ1-1	TRBD1	TRBV30	TGTGCCTGGACCATATGGAACGACAGGGTGAACACTGAAGCTTTCTTT	CAWTIWNDRVNTEAFF
NA	TRBJ2-7	NA	TRBV6-5	TGTGCCAGCAGTTACTCAACAGGGTCCCCCTACGAGCAGTACTTC	CASSYSTGSPYEQYF
many	TRBJ2-7	NA	TRBV11-2	TGTGCCAGCAGCTTAATAGGGGCGAACGAGCAGTACTTC	CASSLIGANEQYF
NA	TRBJ2-1	TRBD2	TRBV7-3	TGTGCCAGCAGCTTAGCGGGGGGCACCTACAATGAGCAGTTCTTC	CASSLAGGTYNEQFF
NA	TRBJ1-4	TRBD1	TRBV5-1	TGCGCCAGCAGCCGTAGACAGGGTCGAGGGGAAAAACTGTTTTTT	CASSRRQGRGEKLFF
few	TRBJ2-1	TRBD1	TRBV10-3	TGTGCCATCAGTGCGACAGGGTACAATGAGCAGTTCTTC	CAISATGYNEQFF
few	TRBJ1-2	TRBD1	TRBV14	TGTGCCAGCAGCCAAGGCACTTCCAGGGGGCTAGGTGCGGGCTACACCTTC	CASSQGTSRGLGAGYTF
NA	TRBJ2-5	TRBD1	TRBV12-5	TGTGCTAGTGCCCCCGGGACAGCCTCTGGGACCCAGTACTTC	CASAPGTASGTQYF
NA	TRBJ1-2	NA	TRBV7-8	TGTGCCAGCAGCTTAGTACGGACAGCATTTGGCTACACCTTC	CASSLVRTAFGYTF